This T cell receptor beta chain stems from a study of control samples from healthy donors and cancer patients. Germline CDR1 and CDR2: MGHDK and SYGVNS. Trimming cost V 7 bases and J 2 bases; bases outside gene matches: 8. CDR3 length: 15 amino acids. Here immunoSEQ multiplex PCR was the method, and the copy in TCRdb shows in-frame clones only, minus some. The sample yields approximately 98,000 clones, roughly 79% seen once. This TCR was recovered from a young man in good health. Sequencing used blood. V and J are TRBV25-1 and TRBJ2-1, with 7 bases matching TRBD2. The DNA for the CDR3 is TGTGCCAGCACCCGGTCGGGACTACCCTACAATGAGCAGTTCTTC. Translating gives CASTRSGLPYNEQFF.